This T cell receptor (beta chain) comes out of a study of cytomegalovirus exposure and HLA in healthy donors. Details on this clone: Its specificity is unknown.

Whole-study results and caveats: Earlier analysis yielded a pattern in which most TCR beta V segments were productive about 90% or about 30% of the time. Of the V segments, some could not be distinguished, including TRBV6-2 and TRBV6-3, and were excluded.

The PCR ran on 60 Vbeta and 13 Jbeta primers. Here immunoSEQ multiplex PCR was the method, and the copy in TCRdb shows in-frame clones only, minus some. The sample lists around 150,000 clones; 75% to 80% were seen once. CDR3 length: 17 amino acids. CDR1 and CDR2 (germline): MNHEY, SMNVEV (reference sequence). The receptor was derived from a man between 18 and 29 years old in good health and CMV-seronegative. This chain uses TRBV27 with TRBJ2-5; D is perhaps TRBD2 (6 bases). The closer fit of TRBJ2-7 to the DNA end suggests the J call may be wrong. Material: PBMCs. CDR3 in amino acids: CASSLFGGTNFPYEQYF. In DNA form, the CDR3 reads TGTGCCAGCAGTTTATTCGGCGGGACCAACTTTCCCTACGAGCAGTACTTC.